Sequencing of this T cell receptor (beta chain) was carried out in a study of T-cell reconstitution after alpha-beta-depleted transplantation in children (dated by TCRdb to the mid-2010s). Background on the whole study: Using TCR repertoire profiling, the study quantitatively followed how T-cell immune reconstitution unfolded in children after TCRalphabeta/CD19-depleted allogeneic hematopoietic cell transplantation.

A note on this clonotype: Its antigen has not been determined. Base-call qualities are not available, and no considerably larger clone is one nucleotide away.

Library preparation employed PCR. The reads were generated on an Illumina HiSeq 2500. Molecular barcoding was employed in the preparation of TCR libraries, with unique molecular identifiers being used to normalize TCRbeta repertoire quantification. TCRdb reprocessing: public reads trimmed at Q25 with fastp, clones called with MiXCR, in-frame beta chains kept. Rows are unified per CDR3 protein, each entry keeping the most common DNA and genes. Here the sample has 250,000 to 300,000 distinct CDR3 sequences; roughly 9.1% occur a single time. The ten most abundant clones make up approximately 7% of the sample. Broad study findings and their caveats: Apparently early alphabetaT-cell count recovery about two months after transplant reportedly relied on only several hundred rapidly expanded clones derived from non-depleted graft cells. In some patients, high TCRbeta diversity at day 60 was attributed to recipient T cells and intrathymic progenitors that had survived conditioning. The frequencies of hyperexpanded clones fell over the following months, and after one year, T-cell counts and TCRbeta diversity were mostly attributed to newly produced T cells.

The treatment or condition label on this specimen signifies: allogeneic hematopoietic cell transplantation with graft depleted of TCRalphabeta T cells and CD19 B cells. Transplant recipients were children who received TCRalphabeta/CD19-depleted allogeneic hematopoietic cell grafts. The sequence derives from a boy in the first two years of life with acute myeloid leukemia, due to receive a stem cell transplant. The sequences come from PBMCs, collected before TCRalphabeta/CD19-depleted stem cell transplant.

CDR3 sequence: CASSSRGDGPYGYTF. DNA sequence: TGTGCCAGCAGCTCTCGGGGGGACGGCCCATATGGCTACACCTTC. Rearrangement joined TRBV7-9 to TRBJ1-2; 5 matching bases give a weak D call of TRBD1. The CDR1 and CDR2 encoded by the germline V gene (reference sequence) are SEHNR and FQNEAQ. The CDR3 measures 15 amino acids from cysteine to phenylalanine. Only the CDR3 DNA stays, 45 bases, in frame from base 1. V sheds 4 bases and J sheds 5 bases, leaving 17 bases between their ends.